This entry describes one T cell receptor (beta chain). Its antigen specificity is not known. No base-level quality is on record; no much larger clone is a single base apart. The entry originates in a study of human T cells and chemical hapten exposure (dated by TCRdb to 2020 to 2023). Some background on the complete study: For sensitization, 2% DPC in acetone was applied to a 2 cm by 2 cm area of upper inner arm skin. Throughout the study period of 20 to 30 weeks, patients also received therapeutic DPC doses to the scalp every week. Patch testing was done on the upper back using Finn chambers containing 0.01% DPC, and results were scored after 6 days according to International Contact Dermatitis Research Group standards. The mostly female patient cohort included alopecia areata with under or over 50% scalp involvement, alopecia totalis and alopecia universalis. Libraries were pooled for sequencing, and variation in per-sample TCR yields was attributed mainly to small differences in library volumes within the pool. This study followed changes in the peripheral blood TCR repertoire in vivo during primary and secondary sensitization of alopecia patients to the hapten diphenylcyclopropenone (DPC). Patient blood was sampled pre-sensitization (week 0) and at 2, 6 and about 24 weeks after DPC sensitization. Blood for TCR sequencing was provided by twenty-nine alopecia patients at one to four time points (pre-sensitization, 2, 6 and 24 weeks).

The germline ends are 11 bases apart after V is trimmed by 4 bases and J by 13 bases. From the cysteine up to the phenylalanine, the CDR3 has a length of 11 residues. CDR3 DNA only is kept here, 33 bases in frame from base 1. Preparation of the library involved RACE. The instrument given in TCRdb is NextSeq 500. During library preparation, unique molecular identifiers were attached to individual cDNA molecules so that TCRs could be counted in a quantitative, reproducible way. Both TCR alpha and TCR beta chains were sequenced from each blood RNA sample. The authors processed their data as follows. The median number of TCRs per sample was approximately 93,000, ranging from about 23,224 to 700,000. V, J and CDR3 annotation of the TCR reads was carried out using the Decombinator software suite. To make PS versus PT1 abundance plots, every sample was subsampled to the same number of TCRs (28,000). TCRs were defined as expanded if absent before sensitization and observed at least eight times at the 2-week time point. Clones were called with MiXCR by TCRdb after fastp trimmed the public reads at Q25, and only in-frame beta chains were retained. CDR3 protein sequences are deduplicated, and each keeps its most common genes and DNA. TCRdb's processing, not the authors', yielded these V and J calls. In all, the sample holds around 110,000 distinct CDR3 sequences, and 12% of those were seen once. The top ten clonotypes cover 1.5% to 2% of the sample.

The time point label, read with the paper, signifies: pre-sensitization, week 0. The sample's treatment or condition label is to be understood as: therapeutic diphenylcyclopropenone sensitization with weekly scalp DPC. At each patch-test visit, blood was drawn before the patch test was applied. Patients were considered eligible if aged 18 to 70, diagnosed with alopecia and deemed suitable for DPC therapy, and patients were excluded if pregnant. Total RNA was isolated from unfractionated whole blood collected in Tempus Blood RNA tubes. Overall study results and their limits: Compared with pre-sensitization or healthy control sets, expanded TCRs formed significantly more large CDR3 similarity clusters, which is consistent with antigen-driven responses. All patients had alopecia, a presumed autoimmune disease, so their immune response might differ from that of healthy individuals. A positive correlation was found between the number of PT1 expanded TCRs and patch test score, with significance reached at thresholds 8, 16 and 32 but not 4. DPC sensitization did not change the number of TCRs with a frequency above 1 in 1000, and there was no evidence of changes in global repertoire structure. Repeated subsampling changed both the strength of the expansion versus patch-test correlation and the threshold at which that correlation became significant.

The chain uses TRBV12-3 or TRBV12-4 and TRBJ2-4; the D gene lacks a confident call. The sample here was whole blood, taken in connection with sensitization to the hapten diphenylcyclopropenone (DPC). This sequence originates from a woman aged 45 to 65 with alopecia areata. Some clones in this sample may be carry-over from other donors' samples. The CDR3 in this case is CASSSRLQQYF. The nucleotide sequence reads as follows: TGTGCCAGCAGTTCCCGACTTCAGCAGTACTTC.